Each of the 30 T cell receptor beta chains below was sequenced from the same sample in a study of OX40 agonist ivuxolimab in advanced cancers. Sequencing was performed with immunoSEQ multiplex PCR; in TCRdb, only in-frame clones are kept and a portion is missing. The data hold tens of thousands of clones, with roughly 90% observed a single time. This material consisted of CD4+ or CD8+ T cells sorted from blood, taken in a trial of the OX40 agonist ivuxolimab. These receptors all stem from an adult with an advanced solid tumor such as melanoma, head and neck, liver or kidney cancer.

The chain employs TRBV28 and TRBJ2-5; D is uncertain. The CDR3 covers 11 residues. From germline, CDR1 is MDHEN and CDR2 SYDVKM. V shed 3 bases and J shed 5 bases, with 4 bases lying between them. In DNA form, the CDR3 reads TGTGCCAGCAGTTTCGGGGAGACCCAGTACTTC. This gives the protein CASSFGETQYF.

The rearrangement uses TRBV5-4 and TRBJ2-2; D call uncertain. The CDR3 runs to 16 residues. Germline V lookup: CDR1 SGHNT, CDR2 YYREEE (reference sequence). Trimming shortened V by 2 bases and J by 1 base, and 12 bases separated the two germline ends. The CDR3 DNA reads as TGTGCCAGCAGCTTAGGGCAGAGTGAGAACACCGGGGAGCTGTTTTTT. Residues: CASSLGQSENTGELFF. Full variable domain (rest looked up from reference TRBV5-4 and TRBJ2-2): ETGVTQSPTHLIKTRGQQVTLRCSSQSGHNTVSWYQQALGQGPQFIFQYYREEENGRGNFPPRFSGLQFPNYSSELNVNALELDDSALYLCASSLGQSENTGELFFGEGSRLTVL.

This chain joins TRBV6-7 and TRBJ1-4; D possibly corresponds to TRBD1 (6 bases). TRBV6-7 is an ORF, and what it does is uncertain. Trimming took 0 bases from V and 8 from J, leaving 25 bases between them. The CDR3 runs 19 residues. CDR3 sequence reads: CASSYSKGGMEGGEEKLFF. DNA for the CDR3: TGTGCCAGCAGTTACTCGAAGGGGGGAATGGAGGGAGGCGAAGAAAAACTGTTTTTT.

The chain has TRBV27 and TRBJ1-1; D remains ambiguous. With 10 bases removed from V and 1 base from J, the gap between germline ends came to 16 bases. The CDR3 is made up of 14 amino acids. Germline loops: CDR1 MNHEY, CDR2 SMNVEV (reference sequence). The CDR3 nucleotides are TGTGCCACCTCGTTAACCGCGGGGAACACTGAAGCTTTCTTT. This translates into CATSLTAGNTEAFF.

This rearrangement joins TRBV27 to TRBJ2-1; 9 bases agree with TRBD1. From germline, CDR1 is MNHEY and CDR2 SMNVEV (reference sequence). V gave up 5 bases and J gave up 10 bases; unmatched junction bases: 9. This CDR3 has 14 amino acids. CDR3 region: CASSPTTGGREQFF. CDR3 DNA sequence: TGTGCCAGCAGTCCGACGACAGGGGGGAGGGAGCAGTTCTTC.

This rearrangement joins TRBV4-2 to TRBJ2-7; 8 nucleotides agree with TRBD1. Germline V gene lookup returns CDR1 LGHNA and CDR2 YNFKEQ. J gave up 3 bases and V 3 bases, and 4 bases lay outside the gene matches. CDR3 size: 14 residues. The CDR3 sequence is CASSHLGQDYEQYF. CDR3 nucleotides: TGTGCCAGCAGCCACCTGGGACAGGACTACGAGCAGTACTTC.

The chain has TRBV5-4 and TRBJ2-5; no firm D call. CDR3 length: 11 residues. Germline V gene sequence: CDR1 SGHNT, CDR2 YYREEE (reference sequence). The germline V and J ends were trimmed by 2 bases and 4 bases, with 3 bases remaining between them. Here the CDR3 reads CASSLAETQYF. In nucleotides, the CDR3 is TGTGCCAGCAGCTTAGCAGAGACCCAGTACTTC.

V usage is TRBV27 and J usage is TRBJ2-5, with 11 bases identical to TRBD2. The CDR3 has 15 residues. V was clipped by 3 bases and J by 3 bases; unmatched bases: 3. The germline gives CDR1 MNHEY, CDR2 SMNVEV (reference sequence). CDR3 residues: CASSFGTSGKETQYF. CDR3 coding DNA: TGTGCCAGCAGTTTCGGGACTAGCGGTAAAGAGACCCAGTACTTC.

V gene TRBV7-8 combines with J gene TRBJ1-1, with 8 positions matching TRBD1. This CDR3 is built from 15 residues. The germline gives CDR1 SGHVS, CDR2 FQNEAQ. V was clipped by 6 bases and J by 1 base; unmatched bases: 7. CDR3 sequence (DNA): TGTGCCAGCAGGATGACAGGGGATACGAACACTGAAGCTTTCTTT. Translating gives CASRMTGDTNTEAFF.

The chain combines TRBV15 with TRBJ1-1; possible D gene TRBD1, 5 bases. V shed 3 bases and J shed 5 bases, with 16 bases lying between them. Looked up from germline, CDR1 is LNHNV and CDR2 is YYDKDF (reference sequence). The CDR3 length is 15 residues. DNA for the CDR3: TGTGCCACCAGCAGTCCTGGGCAGGGTGTGACTGAAGCTTTCTTT. Protein sequence: CATSSPGQGVTEAFF.

V usage is TRBV11-3 and J usage is TRBJ2-1; 8 bases are shared with TRBD2. This CDR3 has 18 residues. Germline CDR1 reads SGHNT; CDR2 reads YENEEA. The junction had 8 bases not matched to a gene; V was cut back by 1 base and J by 0 bases. The DNA for the CDR3 is TGTGCCAGCAGCTTAGGGGGGTTAGCGGGAAGCTCCTACAATGAGCAGTTCTTC. Its protein product is CASSLGGLAGSSYNEQFF.

The chain is built from TRBV27 and TRBJ1-6; D unresolved. Germline CDR1 MNHEY, CDR2 SMNVEV (reference sequence). This CDR3 has 13 amino acids. V dropped 4 bases and J dropped 7 bases, with 8 bases sitting between them. The CDR3 spells CASSYRANSPLHF. The CDR3 nucleotides read TGTGCCAGCAGTTATAGAGCCAATTCACCCCTCCACTTT.

Remarks on this clone: Distinct nucleotide sequences in the sample also encode this CDR3. The CDR3 reads CASSYPETQYF. DNA of the CDR3: TGTGCCAGCAGTTACCCCGAAACCCAGTACTTC. V and J are TRBV6-1 and TRBJ2-5; no firm D call. CDR1 and CDR2 (germline): MNHNS, SASEGT. The ends were cut back, 5 bases at V and 8 bases at J, with 9 bases in the middle. The CDR3 spans 11 residues.

V gene TRBV19 combines with J gene TRBJ1-6; possible D gene TRBD1, 5 bases. Germline CDR1 is LNHDA and CDR2 is SQIVND (reference sequence). The V end was cut by 3 bases, the J end by 9 bases, with 12 bases between. There are 14 residues in the CDR3. The CDR3 region has the DNA TGTGCCAGTAGTATGGGACCGGGGGGTTCACCCCTCCACTTT. Protein: CASSMGPGGSPLHF.

The chain carries TRBV5-8 and TRBJ2-1; the D gene is possibly TRBD1 (6 bases). Germline V gene sequence: CDR1 SGHTS, CDR2 YDEGEE. CDR3 length: 13 residues. Trimming left V 1 base short and J 7 bases short, with 9 bases between. The CDR3 bases are TGTGCCAGCAGCTTGCCCAGGGGAAATGAGCAGTTCTTC. Protein product: CASSLPRGNEQFF. The entire variable domain, with the rest obtained from reference TRBV5-8 and TRBJ2-1, is as follows: EAGVTQSPTHLIKTRGQQATLRCSPISGHTSVYWYQQALGLGLQFLLWYDEGEERNRGNFPPRFSGRQFPNYSSELNVNALELEDSALYLCASSLPRGNEQFFGPGTRLTVL.

The CDR3 nucleotides read TGTGCCAGCAGTTTCAGTGAGGGTTCACCCCTCCACTTT. Protein: CASSFSEGSPLHF. The chain has TRBV27 and TRBJ1-6; D is unclear. The CDR3 is made up of 13 amino acids. Germline CDR1 MNHEY, CDR2 SMNVEV (reference sequence). Deletions cut 3 bases from V and 9 bases from J, with 9 bases between.

V gene TRBV10-3 combines with J gene TRBJ1-2; 7 bases are a match to TRBD1. The CDR3 is 13 amino acids. Germline V gene sequence: CDR1 ENHRY, CDR2 SYGVKD. V was clipped by 10 bases and J by 6 bases; unmatched bases: 11. CDR3 sequence reads: CATTTGTENGYTF. CDR3 DNA: TGTGCCACCACTACCGGGACAGAAAATGGCTACACCTTC.

This clone was counted between two and nine times. V usage is TRBV6-1 and J usage is TRBJ2-5; no firm D call. Germline CDR1 MNHNS, CDR2 SASEGT. The CDR3 extends over 12 amino acids. V gave up 2 bases and J gave up 3 bases, with 4 bases separating them. DNA for the CDR3: TGTGCCAGCAGTGAATTCGAAGAGACCCAGTACTTC. Translation: CASSEFEETQYF.

The V call is TRBV28, the J call TRBJ1-6; D is possibly TRBD1 (5 bases). The germline V and J ends were trimmed by 5 bases and 10 bases, with 15 bases remaining between them. CDR3 length: 14 residues. The germline V gene encodes CDR1 MDHEN and CDR2 SYDVKM. The CDR3 protein is CASSPPQGGSPLHF. CDR3 nucleotides: TGTGCCAGCAGTCCTCCCCAGGGTGGCTCACCCCTCCACTTT.

The chain combines TRBV10-2 with TRBJ1-2; no reliable D call. The CDR3 is 13 residues long. Germline-derived CDR1 and CDR2 are WSHSY and SAAADI. The V end lost 8 bases, the J end lost 2 bases, and 12 bases lay between the germline ends. The CDR3 DNA sequence: TGCGCCAGCCTTAAGGGATGGAACTATGGCTACACCTTC. Its translation: CASLKGWNYGYTF.

The V and J genes are TRBV4-1 and TRBJ1-2; D unresolved. Germline V gene data show CDR1 as MGHRA and CDR2 as YSYEKL. CDR3 length equals 17 residues. V shed 1 base and J shed 0 bases, with 15 bases lying between them. CDR3 region: CASSQVSEAAANYGYTF. In nucleotides, the CDR3 is TGCGCCAGCAGCCAAGTAAGTGAGGCAGCAGCTAACTATGGCTACACCTTC.

The chain uses TRBV5-1 and TRBJ2-2; 10 positions match TRBD2. Unmatched junction bases numbered 4, after V lost 0 bases and J lost 5 bases. The CDR3 loop spans 16 amino acids. From germline, CDR1 is SGHRS and CDR2 YFSETQ. CDR3 coding DNA: TGCGCCAGCAGCTTGGCGCCTAGCGGGAGTACCGGGGAGCTGTTTTTT. Translated, it gives CASSLAPSGSTGELFF.

The chain employs TRBV14 and TRBJ2-1; the D gene is possibly TRBD2 (6 bases). Germline-derived CDR1 and CDR2 are SGHDN and FVKESK. With 1 base removed from V and 0 bases from J, the gap between germline ends came to 13 bases. This CDR3 spans 17 amino acids. In DNA, the CDR3 is TGTGCCAGCAGCCAAGGGGTAGCGGTAAGCTCCTACAATGAGCAGTTCTTC. Protein: CASSQGVAVSSYNEQFF.

The chain is built from TRBV9 and TRBJ2-1, with 8 bases aligning to TRBD2. CDR1 and CDR2 (germline): SGDLS, YYNGEE. The CDR3 spans 15 residues. V lost 2 bases to trimming and J lost 6 bases; unmatched junction nucleotides: 7. The CDR3 coding sequence is TGTGCCAGCAGCGTGACTAGCGACCCGTCCAATGAGCAGTTCTTC. This sequence encodes CASSVTSDPSNEQFF.

The V and J genes are TRBV28 and TRBJ2-5; D is ambiguous. Trimming removed 5 bases from V and 5 bases from J, with 18 bases in between. The CDR3 is made up of 15 amino acids. Germline V gene data show CDR1 as MDHEN and CDR2 as SYDVKM. CDR3 loop: CASSTVASSEETQYF. In DNA form, the CDR3 reads TGTGCCAGCAGTACAGTGGCATCATCTGAGGAGACCCAGTACTTC.

V is TRBV5-1 and J is TRBJ2-5, with D possibly matching TRBD2 (6 bases). With 5 bases removed from V and 2 bases from J, the gap between germline ends came to 16 bases. The length of the CDR3 is 15 residues. CDR1 and CDR2 (germline): SGHRS, YFSETQ. CDR3 sequence reads: CASRNRVAEQETQYF. Written as DNA, the CDR3 is TGCGCCAGCAGGAACAGAGTAGCGGAACAAGAGACCCAGTACTTC.

This chain uses TRBV5-1 with TRBJ2-5; D is unclear. The CDR3 is made up of 16 amino acids. V was pared by 0 bases and J by 2 bases, with 14 bases between. Germline V CDR1 and CDR2: SGHRS, YFSETQ. The DNA of the CDR3 is TGCGCCAGCAGCTTGGGGCAGGCCCTGAATCAAGAGACCCAGTACTTC. As protein: CASSLGQALNQETQYF.

V usage is TRBV5-1 and J usage is TRBJ2-7; 13 bases match TRBD2. Trimming removed 3 bases from V and 5 bases from J; junction bases left unmatched: 11. The CDR3 spans 17 residues. Germline CDR1 reads SGHRS; CDR2 reads YFSETQ. The CDR3 region has the DNA TGCGCCAGCAGCTCACGGTGGACTAGCGGGAGCTATAACGAGCAGTACTTC. This gives the protein CASSSRWTSGSYNEQYF.

The rearrangement joins TRBV5-8 to TRBJ1-6; 7 bases fit TRBD1. V was pared by 4 bases and J by 7 bases, with 17 bases of the junction left unmatched. The CDR3 has 18 residues. Germline V gives CDR1 SGHTS, CDR2 YDEGEE. CDR3 sequence reads: CASSLPPPTGTRNSPLHF. CDR3 DNA sequence: TGTGCCAGCAGCCTGCCCCCACCGACAGGGACACGCAATTCACCCCTCCACTTT.

The J gene is TRBJ2-1, the V gene TRBV16; D is ambiguous. V was pared by 4 bases and J by 10 bases, with 11 bases between. This CDR3 is 12 amino acids long. Germline V gene sequence: CDR1 KGHSY, CDR2 FQNENV. CDR3 coding DNA: TGTGCCAGCAGCCGAAGTTATTCAGAGCAGTTCTTC. This sequence encodes CASSRSYSEQFF.